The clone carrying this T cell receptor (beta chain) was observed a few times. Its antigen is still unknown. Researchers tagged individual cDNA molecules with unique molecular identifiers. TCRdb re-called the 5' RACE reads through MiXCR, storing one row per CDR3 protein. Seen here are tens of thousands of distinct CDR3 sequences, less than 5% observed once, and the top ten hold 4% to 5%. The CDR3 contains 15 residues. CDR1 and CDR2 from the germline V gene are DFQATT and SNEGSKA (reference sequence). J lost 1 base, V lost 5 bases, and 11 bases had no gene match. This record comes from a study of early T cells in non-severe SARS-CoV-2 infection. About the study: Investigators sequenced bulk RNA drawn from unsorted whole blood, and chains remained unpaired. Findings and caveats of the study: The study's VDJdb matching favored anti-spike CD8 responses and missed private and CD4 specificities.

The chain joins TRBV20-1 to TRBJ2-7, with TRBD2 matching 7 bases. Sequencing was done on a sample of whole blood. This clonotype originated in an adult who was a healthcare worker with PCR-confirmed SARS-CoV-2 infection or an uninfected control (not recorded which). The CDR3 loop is CSAFFLAGASYEQYF. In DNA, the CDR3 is TGCAGTGCTTTTTTCCTGGCGGGAGCTTCCTACGAGCAGTACTTC.